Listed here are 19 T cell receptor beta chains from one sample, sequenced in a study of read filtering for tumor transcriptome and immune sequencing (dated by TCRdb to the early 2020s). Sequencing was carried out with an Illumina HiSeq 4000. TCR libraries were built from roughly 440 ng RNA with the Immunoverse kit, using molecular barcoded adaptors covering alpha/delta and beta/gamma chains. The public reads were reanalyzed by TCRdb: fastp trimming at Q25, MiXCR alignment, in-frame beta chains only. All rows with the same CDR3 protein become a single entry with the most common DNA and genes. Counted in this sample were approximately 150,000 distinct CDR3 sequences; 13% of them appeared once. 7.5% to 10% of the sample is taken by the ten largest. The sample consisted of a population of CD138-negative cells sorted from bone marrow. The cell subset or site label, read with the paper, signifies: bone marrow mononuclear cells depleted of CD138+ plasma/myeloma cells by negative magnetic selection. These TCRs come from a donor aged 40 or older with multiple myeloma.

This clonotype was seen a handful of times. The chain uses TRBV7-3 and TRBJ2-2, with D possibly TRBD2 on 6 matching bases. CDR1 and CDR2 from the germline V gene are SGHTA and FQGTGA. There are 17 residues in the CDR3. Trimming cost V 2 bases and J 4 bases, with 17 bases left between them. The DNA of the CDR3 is TGTGCCAGCAGCTTAGGAGGGGAATGGTACAGCACCGGGGAGCTGTTTTTT. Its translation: CASSLGGEWYSTGELFF.

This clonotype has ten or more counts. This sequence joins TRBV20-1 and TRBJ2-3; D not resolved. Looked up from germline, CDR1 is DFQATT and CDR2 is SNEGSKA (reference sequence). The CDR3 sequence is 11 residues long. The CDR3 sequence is CTSGPTDTQYF. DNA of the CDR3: TGCACCTCTGGGCCGACAGATACGCAGTATTTT.

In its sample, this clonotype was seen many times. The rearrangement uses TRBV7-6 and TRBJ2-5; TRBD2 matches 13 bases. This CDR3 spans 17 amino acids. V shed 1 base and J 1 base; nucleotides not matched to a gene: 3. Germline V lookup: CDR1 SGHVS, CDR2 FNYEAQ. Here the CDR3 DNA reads TGTGCCAGCAGCTTAGAGGGACTAGCGGGGCCCCAAGAGACCCAGTACTTC. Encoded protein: CASSLEGLAGPQETQYF.

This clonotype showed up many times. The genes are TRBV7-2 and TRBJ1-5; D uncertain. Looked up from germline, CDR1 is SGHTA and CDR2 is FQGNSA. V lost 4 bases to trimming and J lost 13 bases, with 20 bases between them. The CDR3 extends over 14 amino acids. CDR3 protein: CASSSAPGSMVQHF. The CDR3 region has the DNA TGTGCCAGCAGCTCGGCCCCGGGGAGTATGGTTCAGCATTTT.

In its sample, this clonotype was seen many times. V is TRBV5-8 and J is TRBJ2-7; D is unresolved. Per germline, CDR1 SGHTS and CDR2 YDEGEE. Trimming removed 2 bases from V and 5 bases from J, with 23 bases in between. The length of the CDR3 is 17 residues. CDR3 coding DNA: TGTGCCAGCAGCTTAGGATCTCTGGACGGTGGAGATCACGAGCAGTACTTC. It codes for CASSLGSLDGGDHEQYF.

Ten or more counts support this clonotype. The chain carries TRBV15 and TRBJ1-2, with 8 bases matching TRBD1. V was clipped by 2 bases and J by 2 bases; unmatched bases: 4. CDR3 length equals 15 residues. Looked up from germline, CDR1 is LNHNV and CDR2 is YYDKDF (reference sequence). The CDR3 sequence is CATSRLTGVNYGYTF. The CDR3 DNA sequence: TGTGCCACCAGCAGACTGACAGGGGTGAACTATGGCTACACCTTC. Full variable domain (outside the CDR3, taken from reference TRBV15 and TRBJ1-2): DAMVIQNPRYQVTQFGKPVTLSCSQTLNHNVMYWYQQKSSQAPKLLFHYYDKDFNNEADTPDNFQSRRPNTSFCFLDIRSPGLGDTAMYLCATSRLTGVNYGYTFGSGTRLTVV.

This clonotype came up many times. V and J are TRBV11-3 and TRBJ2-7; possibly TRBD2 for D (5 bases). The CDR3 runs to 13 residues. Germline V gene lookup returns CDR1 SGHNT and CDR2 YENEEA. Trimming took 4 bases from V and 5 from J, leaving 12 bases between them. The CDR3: CASSSTSRDEQYF. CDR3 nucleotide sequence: TGTGCCAGCAGCTCAACCTCGAGGGACGAGCAGTACTTC. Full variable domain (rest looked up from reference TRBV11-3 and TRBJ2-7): EAGVVQSPRYKIIEKKQPVAFWCNPISGHNTLYWYLQNLGQGPELLIRYENEEAVDDSQLPKDRFSAERLKGVDSTLKIQPAELGDSAVYLCASSSTSRDEQYFGPGTRLTVT.

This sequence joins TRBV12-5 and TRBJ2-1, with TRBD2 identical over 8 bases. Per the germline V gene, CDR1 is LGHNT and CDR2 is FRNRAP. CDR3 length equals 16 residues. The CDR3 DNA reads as TGTGCCAATGGCCCCGGGGGGGAGTACGCCTACAATGAGCAGTTCTTC. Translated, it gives CANGPGGEYAYNEQFF.

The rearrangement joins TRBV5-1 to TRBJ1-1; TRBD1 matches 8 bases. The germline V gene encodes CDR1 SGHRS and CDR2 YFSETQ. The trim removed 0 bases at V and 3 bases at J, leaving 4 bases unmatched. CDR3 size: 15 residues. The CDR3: CASSLGSQGDTEAFF. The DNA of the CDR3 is TGCGCCAGCAGCTTGGGGTCACAGGGGGACACTGAAGCTTTCTTT.

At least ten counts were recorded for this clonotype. Here the CDR3 reads CASSLRSRSNEKLFF. The CDR3 region has the DNA TGTGCCAGCAGCTTAAGGTCCCGGAGTAATGAAAAACTGTTTTTT. This chain joins TRBV11-3 and TRBJ1-4; D remains unclear. The V end was cut by 2 bases, the J end by 4 bases, with 11 bases between. The CDR3 is 15 amino acids. CDR1 is SGHNT, CDR2 YENEEA, per germline.

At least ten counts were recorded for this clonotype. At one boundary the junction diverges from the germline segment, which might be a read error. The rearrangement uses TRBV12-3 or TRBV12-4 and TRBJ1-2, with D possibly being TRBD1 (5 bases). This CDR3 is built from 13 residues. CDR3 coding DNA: TGTGCCAGCAGTTTAGGGACGGAGGTCCGGGGCTACTTC. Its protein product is CASSLGTEVRGYF.

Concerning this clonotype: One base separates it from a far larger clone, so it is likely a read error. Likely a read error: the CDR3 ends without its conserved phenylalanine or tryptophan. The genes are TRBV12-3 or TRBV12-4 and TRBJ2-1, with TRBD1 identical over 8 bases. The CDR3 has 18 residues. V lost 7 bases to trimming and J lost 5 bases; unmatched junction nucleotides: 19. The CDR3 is CASTGTGVDSQDHNEQFL. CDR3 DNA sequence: TGTGCCAGCACCGGGACAGGTGTTGACTCCCAAGACCACAATGAGCAGTTCCTC.

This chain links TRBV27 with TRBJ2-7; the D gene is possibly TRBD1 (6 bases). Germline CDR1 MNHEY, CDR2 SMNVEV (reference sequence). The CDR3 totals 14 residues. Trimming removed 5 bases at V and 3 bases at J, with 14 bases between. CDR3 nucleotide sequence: TGTGCCAGCAGTCCCAGGAGAGGGGGCTACGAGCAGTACTTC. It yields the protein CASSPRRGGYEQYF.

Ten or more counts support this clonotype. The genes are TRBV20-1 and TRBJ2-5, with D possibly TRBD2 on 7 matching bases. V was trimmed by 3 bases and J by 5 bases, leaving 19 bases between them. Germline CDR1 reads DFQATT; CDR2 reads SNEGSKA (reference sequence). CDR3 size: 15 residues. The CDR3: CSASLGAGVRETQYF. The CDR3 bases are TGCAGTGCTAGCTTGGGGGCGGGAGTACGGGAGACCCAGTACTTC.

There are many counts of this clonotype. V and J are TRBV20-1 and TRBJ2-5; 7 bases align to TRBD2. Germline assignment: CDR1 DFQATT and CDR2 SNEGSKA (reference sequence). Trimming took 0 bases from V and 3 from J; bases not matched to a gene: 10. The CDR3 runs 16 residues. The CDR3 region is CSARDPARAGEETQYF. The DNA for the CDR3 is TGCAGTGCTAGAGACCCTGCTCGGGCGGGAGAAGAGACCCAGTACTTC.

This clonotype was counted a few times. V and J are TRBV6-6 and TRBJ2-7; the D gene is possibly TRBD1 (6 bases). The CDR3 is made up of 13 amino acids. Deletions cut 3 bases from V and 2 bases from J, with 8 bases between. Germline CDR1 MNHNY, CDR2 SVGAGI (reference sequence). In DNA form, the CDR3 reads TGTGCCAGCAGTTATGGACAGACCTACGAGCAGTACTTC. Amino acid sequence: CASSYGQTYEQYF.

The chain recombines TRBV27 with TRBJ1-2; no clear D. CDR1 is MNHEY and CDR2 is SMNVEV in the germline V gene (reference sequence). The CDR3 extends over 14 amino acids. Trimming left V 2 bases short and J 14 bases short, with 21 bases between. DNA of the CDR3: TGTGCCAGCAGTTTAGTACGGGGAACTATTGAGGAAACCTTC. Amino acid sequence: CASSLVRGTIEETF.

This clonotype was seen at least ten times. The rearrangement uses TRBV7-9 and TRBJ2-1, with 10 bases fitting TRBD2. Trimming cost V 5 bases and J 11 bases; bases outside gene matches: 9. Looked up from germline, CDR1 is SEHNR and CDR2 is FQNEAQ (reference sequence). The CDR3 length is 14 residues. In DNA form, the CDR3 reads TGTGCCAGCAGCGCCATGACTAGCGGGCTCCAGCAGTTCTTC. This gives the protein CASSAMTSGLQQFF.

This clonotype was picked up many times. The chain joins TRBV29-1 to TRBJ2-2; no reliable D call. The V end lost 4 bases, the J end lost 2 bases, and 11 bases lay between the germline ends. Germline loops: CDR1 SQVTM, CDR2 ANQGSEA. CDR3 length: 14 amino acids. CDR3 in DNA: TGCAGCGTTGTGGGTAGTCTTAACACCGGGGAGCTGTTTTTT. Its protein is CSVVGSLNTGELFF.